Sequencing of this T cell receptor (beta chain) was carried out in a study of hypomethylating agent response in myelodysplastic syndrome. Study-level information: Hypomethylating treatment was azacitidine in about 70% of the 11, decitabine in 3 of 11.

Each sample had roughly 430 ng DNA, as two 200 ng replicates, at survey resolution. The repertoire was sequenced with immunoSEQ multiplex PCR; TCRdb's copy has only in-frame clones and lacks some. This sample has over 8,000 clones, with over 80% found just once. This clone was detected only a few times. The length of the CDR3 is 14 residues. Trimming cost V 0 bases and J 3 bases; bases outside gene matches: 2. Germline V gene lookup returns CDR1 SGDLS and CDR2 YYNGEE. This receptor was obtained from a human donor with myelodysplastic syndrome. The sample consisted of bone marrow, taken before or after starting hypomethylating agent treatment for myelodysplastic syndrome (not recorded which). This sequence joins TRBV9 and TRBJ1-1; 7 bases map to TRBD1. CDR3 nucleotide sequence: TGTGCCAGCAGCGTAGGACAGGGAGACACTGAAGCTTTCTTT. Residues: CASSVGQGDTEAFF. The complete variable domain, with remaining parts taken from reference TRBV9 and TRBJ1-1, reads DSGVTQTPKHLITATGQRVTLRCSPRSGDLSVYWYQQSLDQGLQFLIQYYNGEERAKGNILERFSAQQFPDLHSELNLSSLELGDSALYFCASSVGQGDTEAFFGQGTRLTVV.